Listed here are 11 T cell receptor beta chains from one sample, sequenced in a study of cytomegalovirus exposure and HLA in healthy donors. PCR was performed using 60 Vbeta and 13 Jbeta primers. Clones were read by immunoSEQ multiplex PCR, and TCRdb kept only the in-frame ones, dropping some. The repertoire holds about 150,000 clones, with around 80% as singletons. The sample comprised PBMCs. The source is a woman aged 50 to 60 in good health and CMV-seropositive.

A word on this clone: Additional DNA sequences in this sample encode the identical CDR3. V is TRBV6-1 and J is TRBJ1-2, with 11 positions matching TRBD1. This CDR3 has 15 residues. The V gene end was trimmed by 0 bases and the J gene end by 5 bases; junction bases not matched to a gene: 2. CDR1 and CDR2 from the germline V gene are MNHNS and SASEGT. This CDR3 reads CASSEAGQGGYGYTF. The CDR3 nucleotides are TGTGCCAGCAGTGAAGCGGGACAGGGGGGATATGGCTACACCTTC.

For this clone: Other DNA sequences of this sample code for an identical CDR3. V usage is TRBV6-1 and J usage is TRBJ2-7; 7 positions agree with TRBD1. The germline V gene encodes CDR1 MNHNS and CDR2 SASEGT. This CDR3 region has 13 residues. The J segment lost 4 bases and the V segment lost 8 bases, leaving 8 bases of the junction unmatched. The CDR3, as DNA: TGTGCCAGCGGTAGACAGGGCGAATACGAGCAGTACTTC. It is translated as CASGRQGEYEQYF.

The gene calls are TRBV18 and TRBJ2-3; 11 nucleotides agree with TRBD2. The germline gives CDR1 KGHSH, CDR2 LQKENI. This CDR3 is 18 amino acids long. Trimming at V came to 1 base and at J to 3 bases, leaving 9 bases not matched to a gene. CDR3 nucleotides: TGTGCCAGCTCACCACTAAGATTAGCGGGAGGGCCTACAGATACGCAGTATTTT. Its protein is CASSPLRLAGGPTDTQYF.

V usage is TRBV6-1 and J usage is TRBJ2-2; possibly TRBD1 for D (7 bases). V was cut by 6 bases and J by 7 bases, with 12 bases left in between. Germline assignment: CDR1 MNHNS and CDR2 SASEGT. CDR3 length: 13 amino acids. The CDR3, as DNA: TGTGCCAGCAGGGAGGGGGCTGGCGGGGAGCTGTTTTTT. Translating it yields CASREGAGGELFF.

V gene TRBV4-3 combines with J gene TRBJ2-2; no definite D call. Germline CDR1 reads LGHNA; CDR2 reads YSLEER. CDR3 length equals 14 residues. V was clipped by 1 base and J by 1 base, with 4 bases between them. The CDR3 region is CASSQGRNTGELFF. CDR3 bases: TGCGCCAGCAGCCAAGGGAGGAACACCGGGGAGCTGTTTTTT.

This chain joins TRBV7-2 and TRBJ2-5, with a weak D call TRBD2 (5 bases). Germline loops: CDR1 SGHTA, CDR2 FQGNSA. The CDR3 has 14 amino acids. Trimming pared 7 bases from V and 3 bases from J, leaving 15 bases between. The CDR3 is CASKLEPGKETQYF. CDR3 coding DNA: TGTGCCAGCAAACTAGAACCGGGGAAAGAGACCCAGTACTTC.

The rearrangement uses TRBV2 and TRBJ2-5; no reliable D call. The germline gives CDR1 SNHLY, CDR2 FYNNEI. V lost 6 bases, J lost 2 bases, and 4 bases lay in between. CDR3 length: 11 amino acids. The CDR3 protein is CASSHQETQYF. The DNA of the CDR3 is TGTGCCAGCAGCCATCAAGAGACCCAGTACTTC.

The chain couples TRBV27 to TRBJ1-1, with TRBD1 as a possible D gene (5 bases). V lost 6 bases to trimming and J lost 5 bases, with 16 bases between them. This CDR3 contains 14 residues. Per germline, CDR1 MNHEY and CDR2 SMNVEV (reference sequence). This CDR3 is CASRTVGPKTEAFF. The CDR3 DNA is TGTGCCAGCAGAACTGTGGGGCCTAAGACTGAAGCTTTCTTT.

This clone has just one count. This sequence joins TRBV2 and TRBJ2-1; the match to TRBD1 covers 10 bases. V lost 3 bases to trimming and J lost 9 bases; unmatched junction nucleotides: 2. Per germline, CDR1 SNHLY and CDR2 FYNNEI. This CDR3 is built from 13 residues. CDR3 sequence: CASSEGQGSEQFF. The CDR3 nucleotides are TGTGCCAGCAGTGAGGGACAGGGGAGTGAGCAGTTCTTC.

The chain is built from TRBV6-5 and TRBJ1-5; no definite D call. The germline gives CDR1 MNHEY, CDR2 SVGAGI. This CDR3 region has 13 residues. Between the trimmed V and J ends, which lost 8 bases and 7 bases, there was a span of 15 bases. DNA for the CDR3: TGTGCCAGCGGGAGGGAGGCCTTACAGCCCCAGCATTTT. This sequence encodes CASGREALQPQHF.

This clone was detected only a few times. J is TRBJ1-1 and V is TRBV30; D gene ambiguous. CDR1 and CDR2 (germline): GTSNPN, SVGIG (reference sequence). The CDR3 runs 16 residues. V lost 0 bases, J lost 3 bases, and 17 bases lay in between. Here the CDR3 reads CAWSVRFGGLDTEAFF. As DNA, the CDR3 is TGTGCCTGGAGTGTACGGTTTGGCGGTTTAGACACTGAAGCTTTCTTT.